Below, 12 T cell receptor beta chains from the same sample are listed, as sequenced in a study of shared clonotypes between healthy human individuals. Clones were read by immunoSEQ multiplex PCR, and TCRdb kept only the in-frame ones, dropping some. The data hold 2 million to 2.5 million clones, with 85% to 95% observed a single time. Input material: naive CD4+ T cells from PBMCs. Subset of the sample: CD45RA+ positively selected. Receptors originate from a man aged 18 to 30 in good health. Some clones in this sample may be carry-over from other donors' samples.

The CDR3 is CASSSGTSGSGAQFF. The CDR3 nucleotides are TGTGCCAGCAGCTCCGGGACTAGCGGGAGTGGTGCGCAGTTCTTC. The rearrangement joins TRBV7-2 to TRBJ2-1, with 14 bases that match TRBD2. The V and J ends lost 4 bases and 12 bases, in that order; junction bases with no gene match: 8. The CDR3 has 15 residues. Germline CDR1 is SGHTA and CDR2 is FQGNSA.

V usage is TRBV18 and J usage is TRBJ2-7; a possible D gene is TRBD1 (5 bases). Per germline, CDR1 KGHSH and CDR2 LQKENI. Trimming left V 1 base short and J 6 bases short, with 13 bases between. The CDR3 extends over 14 amino acids. The chain's CDR3 is CASSPQGAPGEQYF. For the CDR3, the DNA is TGTGCCAGCTCACCACAAGGGGCGCCGGGCGAGCAGTACTTC.

The J gene is TRBJ1-2, the V gene TRBV2; no reliable D call. Germline V gene lookup returns CDR1 SNHLY and CDR2 FYNNEI. The CDR3 extends over 15 amino acids. V was clipped by 0 bases and J by 5 bases, with 13 bases between them. In DNA form, the CDR3 reads TGTGCCAGCAGTGAAGCGCTTCGGCCACTTTATGGCTACACCTTC. This encodes CASSEALRPLYGYTF.

This clone was recorded only once. The rearrangement joins TRBV30 to TRBJ1-2; D is perhaps TRBD1 (6 bases). Trimming took off 3 bases at V and 6 bases at J, with 14 bases between the two ends. The CDR3 spans 13 residues. The germline V gene has CDR1 GTSNPN and CDR2 SVGIG (reference sequence). The DNA of the CDR3 is TGTGCCTGGAGAGAGACAGGATCAGATGGCTACACCTTC. Residues: CAWRETGSDGYTF.

The J gene is TRBJ2-7, the V gene TRBV5-1; a weak D match, TRBD1 (5 bases). CDR3 size: 14 residues. Between the trimmed V and J ends, which lost 4 bases and 6 bases, there was a span of 17 bases. Germline CDR1 reads SGHRS; CDR2 reads YFSETQ. CDR3 residues: CASSTGHTQPEQYF. The DNA for the CDR3 is TGCGCCAGCAGCACCGGACACACCCAGCCCGAGCAGTACTTC.

V gene TRBV6-5 combines with J gene TRBJ1-5; D unclear. The V and J ends lost 8 bases and 2 bases respectively, with 16 bases between them. The CDR3 length is 15 residues. Germline CDR1 is MNHEY and CDR2 is SVGAGI. Written as DNA, the CDR3 is TGTGCCAGCTCCAATGGGCCCGGGGGCAATCAGCCCCAGCATTTT. It specifies CASSNGPGGNQPQHF.

This chain connects TRBV7-7 to TRBJ2-7, with D possibly being TRBD1 or TRBD2 (5 bases each). Germline V lookup: CDR1 SSHAT, CDR2 FNYEAQ (reference sequence). The ends were cut back, 5 bases at V and 3 bases at J, with 11 bases in the middle. This CDR3 comprises 13 residues. CDR3 sequence (DNA): TGTGCCAGCAGCCGTCGGGGCAGCTACGAGCAGTACTTC. It is translated as CASSRRGSYEQYF.

V usage is TRBV7-3 and J usage is TRBJ1-2; D call uncertain. CDR3 length: 13 amino acids. Trimming removed 3 bases at V and 8 bases at J, with 13 bases between. Germline V CDR1 and CDR2: SGHTA, FQGTGA. CDR3 nucleotides: TGTGCCAGCAGCTTGGAGGCTGGGAGCGGCTACACCTTC. This gives the protein CASSLEAGSGYTF.

The rearrangement links TRBV2 to TRBJ1-5, with TRBD1 identical over 8 bases. V lost 6 bases to trimming and J lost 6 bases; unmatched junction nucleotides: 16. This CDR3 has 17 residues. Germline-derived CDR1 and CDR2 are SNHLY and FYNNEI. The chain's CDR3 is CASRASIGQGYVQPQHF. The CDR3 DNA is TGTGCCAGCAGGGCTAGCATTGGACAGGGCTATGTTCAGCCCCAGCATTTT.

Note on this clone: Other DNA sequences of this sample code for an identical CDR3. This rearrangement joins TRBV5-1 to TRBJ1-1; 7 bases align to TRBD1. V lost 0 bases and J lost 5; bases outside the gene matches: 4. CDR3 length equals 14 residues. Germline V gene data show CDR1 as SGHRS and CDR2 as YFSETQ. DNA for the CDR3: TGCGCCAGCAGCTTGGAGGGGGCCAGGACTGAAGCTTTCTTT. It is translated as CASSLEGARTEAFF.

A note on this clone: Other nucleotide sequences in the sample specify the same CDR3. The rearrangement uses TRBV7-7 and TRBJ2-1; no definite D call. This CDR3 is built from 13 residues. Trimming removed 1 base at V and 2 bases at J, with 3 bases between. Germline V lookup: CDR1 SSHAT, CDR2 FNYEAQ (reference sequence). The CDR3 coding sequence is TGTGCCAGCAGCTTAGTCCCCTACAATGAGCAGTTCTTC. Protein product: CASSLVPYNEQFF.

The chain has TRBV6-6 and TRBJ1-5, with 10 bases lining up with TRBD1. The CDR3 is 15 amino acids. The V gene's germline CDR1 is MNHNY and CDR2 SVGAGI (reference sequence). V shed 6 bases, J shed 6 bases, and the junction held 8 bases outside the gene matches. The CDR3 DNA reads as TGTGCCAGCAGGAAAGACAGGGGGCTTTCTCAGCCCCAGCATTTT. Encoded protein: CASRKDRGLSQPQHF.